The 30 T cell receptor beta chains listed next were all sequenced from one sample in a study of identical twins. Via MiXCR, TCRdb re-called the 5' RACE reads, giving one row per CDR3 protein. Altogether approximately 630,000 distinct CDR3 sequences are present, around 7.5% being singletons, with the ten largest covering about 1.5%. The data also belong to a second study, concerning yellow fever vaccine responses in identical twins.

What was sequenced was PBMCs. The receptors were sampled from a woman in her late teens or twenties in good health.

This clonotype was recorded a few times. The V call is TRBV12-5, the J call TRBJ2-7; either TRBD1 or TRBD2 may fit D (6 bases each). Germline-derived CDR1 and CDR2 are LGHNT and FRNRAP. The CDR3 spans 16 residues. V was pared by 0 bases and J by 3 bases, with 15 bases between. Here the CDR3 reads CASGLVGGKGGYEQYF. The CDR3 coding sequence is TGTGCTAGTGGTTTGGTAGGCGGGAAGGGGGGCTACGAGCAGTACTTC.

This clonotype has a handful of counts. The chain links TRBV24-1 to TRBJ2-1, with no clear D. Trimming took 10 bases from V and 3 from J, leaving 15 bases between them. The CDR3 has 14 residues. Germline V CDR1 and CDR2: KGHDR, SFDVKD. CDR3 amino acids: CATAYGQSYNEQFF. DNA for the CDR3: TGTGCCACAGCCTATGGGCAGAGCTACAATGAGCAGTTCTTC.

This clonotype was counted many times. The V gene is TRBV25-1, the J gene TRBJ2-1, with 10 nucleotides matching TRBD2. Trimming removed 5 bases from V and 2 bases from J; junction bases left unmatched: 6. CDR3 length equals 16 residues. Looked up from germline, CDR1 is MGHDK and CDR2 is SYGVNS. The CDR3 DNA follows: TGTGCCAGCAGTCTACTAGCGGGACCGACCTACAATGAGCAGTTCTTC. It codes for CASSLLAGPTYNEQFF.

V is TRBV3-1 and J is TRBJ2-2, with TRBD1 identical over 8 bases. CDR1 LGHDT and CDR2 YNNKEL come from the germline V gene (reference sequence). V lost 0 bases and J lost 6; bases outside the gene matches: 9. The CDR3 sequence is 17 residues long. DNA for the CDR3: TGTGCCAGCAGCCAAGATCCCCGACAGGGGACGTCCGGGGAGCTGTTTTTT. It translates to CASSQDPRQGTSGELFF.

The chain joins TRBV20-1 to TRBJ2-3; TRBD2 is a possible D gene (5 bases). The CDR3 runs to 12 residues. V was trimmed by 8 bases and J by 0 bases, leaving 9 bases between them. Germline lookup yields CDR1 DFQATT and CDR2 SNEGSKA (reference sequence). The CDR3: CSLRESTDTQYF. For the CDR3, the DNA is TGCAGTTTAAGGGAGAGCACAGATACGCAGTATTTT.

This clonotype was seen many times. V is TRBV29-1 and J is TRBJ2-1; no reliable D call. The V end lost 4 bases, the J end lost 8 bases, and 15 bases lay between the germline ends. The length of the CDR3 is 13 residues. CDR1 is SQVTM, CDR2 ANQGSEA, per germline. The CDR3 here is CSVGGRLRDEQFF. The CDR3, as DNA: TGCAGCGTTGGGGGAAGGTTACGGGATGAGCAGTTCTTC.

V is TRBV29-1 and J is TRBJ2-7, with D maybe TRBD1 (7 bases). This CDR3 comprises 14 residues. Germline V gives CDR1 SQVTM, CDR2 ANQGSEA. Trimming pared 8 bases from V and 4 bases from J, leaving 21 bases between. This CDR3 reads CSIPGRGGGYEQYF. The CDR3 nucleotides are TGCAGCATCCCCGGGAGAGGGGGCGGGTACGAGCAGTACTTC.

In this sample, this clonotype turned up a few times. The J gene is TRBJ2-1, the V gene TRBV5-1, with 7 bases lining up with TRBD1. The V and J ends lost 0 bases and 3 bases, in that order; junction bases with no gene match: 9. This CDR3 is 17 amino acids long. Germline V gene sequence: CDR1 SGHRS, CDR2 YFSETQ. DNA of the CDR3: TGCGCCAGCAGCTTGGCCGGAAGGACAGGAGTCTACAATGAGCAGTTCTTC. This codes for CASSLAGRTGVYNEQFF.

Many counts were recorded for this clonotype. The chain recombines TRBV27 with TRBJ1-2; maybe TRBD1 (5 bases). The CDR3 is 15 amino acids. Germline V gene sequence: CDR1 MNHEY, CDR2 SMNVEV (reference sequence). V lost 3 bases and J 4 bases, leaving 15 bases between the germline ends. The CDR3 region is CASSFSGPRGYGYTF. CDR3 sequence (DNA): TGTGCCAGCAGTTTTTCAGGACCTAGGGGCTATGGCTACACCTTC.

The chain couples TRBV7-3 to TRBJ2-2; TRBD1 matches at 11 bases. Per germline, CDR1 SGHTA and CDR2 FQGTGA. V lost 2 bases, J lost 3 bases, and 8 bases stayed unmatched. The CDR3 is 18 residues long. This CDR3 is CASSLGTGGRTYTGELFF. The CDR3 bases are TGTGCCAGCAGCTTAGGGACAGGGGGTCGCACGTACACCGGGGAGCTGTTTTTT.

This clonotype was found many times. The chain links TRBV29-1 to TRBJ2-1; TRBD1 matches 7 bases. This CDR3 has 16 amino acids. Looked up from germline, CDR1 is SQVTM and CDR2 is ANQGSEA. V gave up 1 base and J gave up 0 bases; unmatched junction bases: 6. CDR3 DNA: TGCAGCGTTGAAGGTATACAGGGGAGCTCCTACAATGAGCAGTTCTTC. Translated, it gives CSVEGIQGSSYNEQFF.

This clonotype was observed a few times. V is TRBV2 and J is TRBJ2-3; a possible D gene is TRBD1 (6 bases). CDR3 length equals 14 residues. Trimming removed 3 bases at V and 0 bases at J, with 7 bases between. CDR1 is SNHLY, CDR2 FYNNEI, per germline. The CDR3 DNA follows: TGTGCCAGCAGTGAGGACAGTAGCACAGATACGCAGTATTTT. It yields the protein CASSEDSSTDTQYF.

This clonotype was seen at least ten times. The chain carries TRBV6-1 and TRBJ2-1; a weak D match, TRBD2 (6 bases). Trimming cost V 4 bases and J 8 bases, with 15 bases left between them. The CDR3 contains 14 residues. Germline V CDR1 and CDR2: MNHNS, SASEGT. The CDR3 loop reads CASSGVAAGDEQFF. The CDR3 coding sequence is TGTGCCAGCAGTGGGGTAGCGGCCGGGGATGAGCAGTTCTTC.

V usage is TRBV2 and J usage is TRBJ1-2; possible D gene TRBD1, 5 bases. The CDR3 contains 13 residues. With 4 bases removed from V and 8 bases from J, the gap between germline ends came to 14 bases. Germline V gene lookup returns CDR1 SNHLY and CDR2 FYNNEI. The CDR3 nucleotides read TGTGCCAGCAGTGGCAGGGTATCGCGAGGCTACACCTTC. Its translation is CASSGRVSRGYTF.

This clonotype has a count of ten or more. The V and J genes are TRBV5-1 and TRBJ1-4; tentatively, D is TRBD1 (5 bases). Trimming took off 2 bases at V and 8 bases at J, with 19 bases between the two ends. Germline V lookup: CDR1 SGHRS, CDR2 YFSETQ. CDR3 length: 16 residues. CDR3 coding DNA: TGCGCCAGCAGCTTCCACGGGGCCTCGGGAGGAGAAAAACTGTTTTTT. Translating it yields CASSFHGASGGEKLFF.

This clonotype was seen only a few times. The chain carries TRBV12-3 or TRBV12-4 and TRBJ2-2; D remains unclear. CDR3 size: 16 residues. The germline V and J ends were trimmed by 3 bases and 3 bases, with 14 bases remaining between them. CDR3 bases: TGTGCCAGCAGTTTTTCCGTGACCAAGGACACCGGGGAGCTGTTTTTT. Its translation: CASSFSVTKDTGELFF.

In this sample, this clonotype turned up a few times. The V and J genes are TRBV11-2 and TRBJ2-5, with a weak D call TRBD1 (5 bases). The CDR3 has 14 residues. Germline V gene lookup returns CDR1 SGHAT and CDR2 FQNNGV. Trimming cost V 6 bases and J 6 bases, with 17 bases left between them. Written as DNA, the CDR3 is TGTGCCAGCAGGACAGTACGGTCAGGAAAGACCCAGTACTTC. Residues: CASRTVRSGKTQYF.

This clonotype was observed a few times. This chain connects TRBV7-6 to TRBJ2-5; either TRBD1 or TRBD2 may supply D (5 bases each). V lost 5 bases and J lost 8, with 18 bases in between. This CDR3 is built from 14 residues. Germline loops: CDR1 SGHVS, CDR2 FNYEAQ. CDR3 sequence (DNA): TGTGCCAGCAGCCCGGGACGGTTTTCATTAACCCAGTACTTC. It codes for CASSPGRFSLTQYF.

The V and J genes are TRBV10-3 and TRBJ1-1; 9 nucleotides agree with TRBD1. CDR3 length: 15 residues. Germline CDR1 reads ENHRY; CDR2 reads SYGVKD. V was clipped by 0 bases and J by 5 bases; unmatched bases: 4. CDR3: CAISESGQGMTEAFF. CDR3 nucleotides: TGTGCCATCAGTGAGTCGGGACAGGGAATGACTGAAGCTTTCTTT.

This clonotype was recorded at least ten times. The rearrangement uses TRBV28 and TRBJ2-7, with D perhaps matching TRBD1 (5 bases). The CDR3 consists of 13 residues. Trimming took off 7 bases at V and 2 bases at J, with 12 bases between the two ends. Germline CDR1 MDHEN, CDR2 SYDVKM. This CDR3 is CASTTGATYEQYF. The DNA of the CDR3 is TGTGCCAGCACTACAGGAGCAACCTACGAGCAGTACTTC.

This clonotype showed up many times. V usage is TRBV5-1 and J usage is TRBJ2-1, with 8 bases aligning to TRBD1. Germline CDR1 is SGHRS and CDR2 is YFSETQ. Trimming took 2 bases from V and 4 from J; bases not matched to a gene: 11. There are 17 residues in the CDR3. The CDR3 region is CASSLSSSGQGYNEQFF. DNA of the CDR3: TGCGCCAGCAGCTTAAGTTCGTCTGGACAGGGATACAATGAGCAGTTCTTC.

This clonotype was seen a handful of times. The genes are TRBV6-5 and TRBJ1-5; no reliable D call. CDR3 size: 17 residues. Trimming removed 2 bases at V and 2 bases at J, with 16 bases between. Germline V lookup: CDR1 MNHEY, CDR2 SVGAGI. This CDR3 is CASSYRRAENGNQPQHF. The CDR3 DNA reads as TGTGCCAGCAGTTACCGGCGAGCGGAGAATGGCAATCAGCCCCAGCATTTT.

This clonotype was found many times. The J gene is TRBJ2-5, the V gene TRBV5-1, with D perhaps TRBD1 (6 bases). From germline, CDR1 is SGHRS and CDR2 YFSETQ. V lost 5 bases to trimming and J lost 5 bases, with 16 bases between them. The length of the CDR3 is 14 residues. The CDR3 DNA sequence: TGCGCCAGCAGGGGGGCAGGACCTGGGGAGACCCAGTACTTC. It encodes CASRGAGPGETQYF.

The rearrangement links TRBV24-1 to TRBJ2-7; possible D gene TRBD2, 5 bases. The CDR3 length is 13 residues. Deletions cut 2 bases from V and 4 bases from J, with 8 bases between. CDR1 and CDR2 (germline): KGHDR, SFDVKD. CDR3 nucleotides: TGTGCCACCAGTGATTCTCGAGGGTACGAGCAGTACTTC. Amino acid sequence: CATSDSRGYEQYF.

This chain links TRBV7-9 with TRBJ2-7; D could derive from TRBD1 or TRBD2 (5 bases each). Trimming removed 10 bases at V and 2 bases at J, with 15 bases between. The CDR3 consists of 13 residues. The germline V gene has CDR1 SEHNR and CDR2 FQNEAQ (reference sequence). CDR3 sequence: CATFGGSTYEQYF. CDR3 bases: TGTGCCACATTTGGGGGATCCACCTACGAGCAGTACTTC. The complete variable domain, with remaining parts taken from reference TRBV7-9 and TRBJ2-7, reads DTGVSQNPRHKITKRGQNVTFRCDPISEHNRLYWYRQTLGQGPEFLTYFQNEAQLEKSRLLSDRFSAERPKGSFSTLEIQRTEQGDSAMYLCATFGGSTYEQYFGPGTRLTVT.

This clonotype has ten or more counts. The chain uses TRBV20-1 and TRBJ1-6; possibly TRBD1 for D (5 bases). CDR3 size: 17 residues. In germline, CDR1 is DFQATT, CDR2 SNEGSKA (reference sequence). Trimming cost V 1 base and J 0 bases, with 13 bases left between them. The CDR3 is CSARAYPGSSYNSPLHF. The CDR3 DNA follows: TGCAGTGCTAGAGCTTATCCAGGGAGCTCCTATAATTCACCCCTCCACTTT.

This clonotype was found a few times. This chain joins TRBV4-1 and TRBJ2-1, with D perhaps TRBD2 (5 bases). In germline, CDR1 is MGHRA, CDR2 YSYEKL. The CDR3 length is 15 residues. V lost 2 bases, J lost 5 bases, and 13 bases lay in between. CDR3 sequence reads: CASSQLLEINNEQFF. In DNA form, the CDR3 reads TGCGCCAGCAGCCAACTACTAGAAATTAACAATGAGCAGTTCTTC.

This clonotype came up a few times. The chain joins TRBV7-8 to TRBJ2-2, with 9 nucleotides matching TRBD1. CDR3 length: 15 amino acids. V dropped 5 bases and J dropped 6; count of bases not matched to a gene: 7. CDR1 is SGHVS and CDR2 is FQNEAQ in the germline V gene. The CDR3 sequence is CASSPGTGYAGELFF. CDR3 bases: TGTGCCAGCAGCCCGGGGACAGGGTACGCCGGGGAGCTGTTTTTT.

This clonotype was detected a few times. The rearrangement links TRBV29-1 to TRBJ2-7, with a possible D match to TRBD2 (6 bases). The CDR3 is made up of 12 amino acids. The V gene lost 5 bases and the J gene lost 2 bases, with 10 bases spanning the gap. Germline V gene sequence: CDR1 SQVTM, CDR2 ANQGSEA. This CDR3 reads CSVLEGPYEQYF. CDR3 DNA sequence: TGCAGCGTTTTGGAGGGGCCCTACGAGCAGTACTTC.

This clonotype appeared a few times. The rearrangement joins TRBV6-1 to TRBJ1-2; 7 bases align to TRBD1. The CDR3 is 13 amino acids. Germline CDR1 is MNHNS and CDR2 is SASEGT. V trimming: 4 bases; J trimming: 5 bases; junction bases outside the gene matches: 4. The DNA of the CDR3 is TGTGCCAGCAGTGGCCCGACAGGGTATGGCTACACCTTC. This encodes CASSGPTGYGYTF.